This is a list of T cell receptor beta chains from one sample in a study of cytomegalovirus exposure and HLA in healthy donors. TCRdb's table, derived via immunoSEQ multiplex PCR, lists solely in-frame clones and lacks some. The sample yields about 130,000 clones, around 85% seen once. Sequencing was carried out using PBMCs. These TCRs come from a man in his late teens or twenties in good health and CMV-seropositive. Both conserved end residues are trimmed from each CDR3. The D gene is left open where the match is weak. Size is omitted from some rows. Given values are once, few, many or a class for expanded clones.

d_call v_call clone_size cdr3_aa
NA TRBV7-2 NA ASSLGQGRHQPQH
TRBD1 TRBV28 NA ASSSQTGWVEGYT
NA TRBV18 NA ASSPTQEVYEQY
TRBD1 TRBV27 few ASSTTGGDGYT
TRBD1 TRBV10-2 NA ASSQDRMNTEAF
TRBD1 TRBV11-2 NA ASSKRTGRNYGYT
TRBD2 TRBV9 NA ASSALNPLAGDRYEQF
NA TRBV14 NA ASSQERGLKQF
NA TRBV2 NA ASRGGAYEQY
TRBD1 TRBV30 NA AWRPQTGANYGYT
NA TRBV4-3 NA ASSQIWQKGAETQY
TRBD1 TRBV18 NA ASSPQDRGMNTEAF
TRBD1 TRBV7-9 NA ASSSRTGLNTEAF
TRBD2 TRBV5-1 NA ASSLGLAEYNEQF
NA TRBV7-8 few ASSLLAQELYEQY
TRBD1 TRBV11-2 few ASSLGQAFSGYT
TRBD1 TRBV6-4 NA ASSEFDRVDQPQH
NA TRBV19 NA ASSIMNTNSPLH
NA TRBV9 few ASSPNSGENIQY
NA TRBV7-2 NA ASSPAPLYEQY
NA TRBV5-1 few ASSLVSGSQPQH
NA TRBV2 NA ASRGLGGRAYEQY
TRBD1 TRBV19 NA ASRDDRGALEAF
TRBD1 TRBV6-1 NA ASSGRQGTTANSPLH
NA TRBV27 NA ASSPQGSVMAKNIQY
TRBD2 TRBV2 many ASRATSGGVNEQF
NA TRBV6-1 NA ASSESIWGGRAEQPQH
TRBD2 TRBV25-1 NA ASTGLAGTRYEQY
TRBD2 TRBV5-1 NA ASSLGSGGETQY
TRBD1 TRBV6-1 NA ASSRTGSSYEQY
TRBD1 TRBV7-6 NA ASSPTGTGLGDTQY
TRBD1 TRBV9 NA ASTPRAGGSGYGYT
TRBD1 TRBV5-4 NA ASSEGTGTVTEAF
TRBD1 TRBV6-4 NA ASSTVTGVNEQF
NA TRBV6-5 NA ASSFVQGVGYEQY
NA TRBV19 NA ASSMVLKPYEQY
NA TRBV9 NA ASSVKSGVAQETQY
TRBD1 TRBV7-7 NA ASSASTGGVETQY
NA TRBV7-9 NA ASSRDTKNSPLH
TRBD1 TRBV9 NA ASSAGTVWDAKNIQY
TRBD1 TRBV6-6 NA ASSPSRGHHNEQF
TRBD2 TRBV7-9 NA ASSLSTSGSVDEQY
NA TRBV5-8 NA ASSGRPLYGYT
NA TRBV29-1 NA SVEDPWTCPQETQY
TRBD1 TRBV6-1 NA ASSDPTDRYNSPLH
TRBD2 TRBV7-2 once ASSLDRASGRDEQF
NA TRBV4-3 NA ASSQGLVRYEQF
TRBD1 TRBV19 NA ASQWTGGNQPQH
TRBD1 TRBV4-3 NA ASSQDRTGVTEAF